This is a list of T cell receptor beta chains from one sample in a study of blood T cell repertoires in COVID-19. This table comes from immunoSEQ multiplex PCR, and its TCRdb copy is limited to in-frame clones, with some not included. Of 250,000 or so clones listed, 75% to 90% are singletons. The sample taken for sequencing was PBMCs or T cells enriched from blood (not recorded which). The receptors come from a middle-aged man who had recovered from COVID-19. Both conserved end residues are part of each CDR3. Fields, in order: D gene, clone size, J gene, V gene, CDR3 DNA, CDR3 protein. The D gene is left open where the match is weak. Some rows have no size entry. The others give once, few or many, or a class for an expanded clone.

TRBD2 NA TRBJ2-5 TRBV5-3 TGTGCCAGAAGCCTAGGACTAGTTGGGGTCGAGACCCAGTACTTC CARSLGLVGVETQYF
NA few TRBJ2-5 TRBV3-1/TRBV3-2 TGTGCCAGCAGAATCGGGGGTTCCTCTTTTGAGACCCAGTACTTC CASRIGGSSFETQYF
TRBD1 NA TRBJ1-2 TRBV29-1 TGCAGCGCTACGACGGGACAGATCGATGGTGGCTACACCTTC CSATTGQIDGGYTF
TRBD2 once TRBJ2-5 TRBV7-9 TGTGCCAGCAGCTTAGCAGGACTAGCGCCTTACACTCAAGAGACCCAGTACTTC CASSLAGLAPYTQETQYF
TRBD2 many TRBJ2-7 TRBV6-5 TGTGCCAGCAGTTGGACTAGCGGGAGCTCCTACGAGCAGTACTTC CASSWTSGSSYEQYF
NA NA TRBJ2-7 TRBV16 TGTGCCAGCAGCCGGGTCAAAAGGGAGGTGCAGTACTTC CASSRVKREVQYF
NA NA TRBJ2-7 TRBV9 TGTGCCAGCAGCGTAGCTCCAGGTCTGGACTACGAGCAGTACTTC CASSVAPGLDYEQYF
TRBD1 NA TRBJ1-2 TRBV7-3 TGTGCCAGCAGCCCAAGGACAGGGGATGGCTACACCTTC CASSPRTGDGYTF
NA NA TRBJ1-2 TRBV15 TGTGCCACCAGCAGAGAGGCAATCAACTATGGCTACACCTTC CATSREAINYGYTF
TRBD1 NA TRBJ2-2 TRBV5-1 TGCGCCAGCAGCTTGGCGCAGGGGGCGAACACCGGGGAGCTGTTTTTT CASSLAQGANTGELFF
TRBD1 NA TRBJ1-6 TRBV11-3 TGTGCCAGCAGCTCAATTACGCTCAGGGGGCTGGGCTCACCCCTCCACTTT CASSSITLRGLGSPLHF
NA NA TRBJ2-2 TRBV3-1/TRBV3-2 TGTGCCAGCAGCCAAGATCCCCTAATAAACACCGGGGAGCTGTTTTTT CASSQDPLINTGELFF
TRBD1 NA TRBJ1-2 TRBV7-6 TGTGCCAGCAGCTTAGAGACAGGGCACTATGGCTACACCTTC CASSLETGHYGYTF
NA NA TRBJ1-2 TRBV29-1 TGCAGCGTTGAAGATCGGGGGATCTATGGCTACACCTTC CSVEDRGIYGYTF
NA NA TRBJ2-4 TRBV3-1/TRBV3-2 TGTGCCAGCAGCCAAGTAAGGTCCGCGGCAGCCAAAAACATTCAGTACTTC CASSQVRSAAAKNIQYF
TRBD1 NA TRBJ2-5 TRBV18 TGTGCCAGCTCACCGGGACAGTTAGAGACCCAGTACTTC CASSPGQLETQYF
TRBD1 NA TRBJ1-6 TRBV5-4 TGTGCCAGCAGCGTAGACAGGGTAACGGGTTCACCCCTCCACTTT CASSVDRVTGSPLHF
NA NA TRBJ1-2 TRBV6-1 TGTGCCAGCAGTGAAGCCCTAGAGGGGGACTACACCTTC CASSEALEGDYTF
TRBD2 NA TRBJ2-1 TRBV19 TGTGCCAGTACCAAACCGGGACTAGCGACCCATGAGCAGTTCTTC CASTKPGLATHEQFF
NA NA TRBJ1-1 TRBV18 TGTGCCAGCTCACCACCGACAGAGGGGGTGAACACTGAAGCTTTCTTT CASSPPTEGVNTEAFF
NA NA TRBJ1-5 TRBV12-3/TRBV12-4 TGTGCCAGCAGTTTGGGAGACAATCAGCCCCAGCATTTT CASSLGDNQPQHF
NA once TRBJ1-1 TRBV6-5 TGTGCCAGCAGACAAACGCAGGGCCCTGAAGCTTTCTTT CASRQTQGPEAFF
NA NA TRBJ2-3 TRBV7-2 TGTGCCAGCAGCCCCGCGCGAGATACGCAGTATTTT CASSPARDTQYF
TRBD1 NA TRBJ1-1 TRBV7-6 TGTGCCAGCAGCCCAAACAGGGGGGACACTGAAGCTTTCTTT CASSPNRGDTEAFF
NA NA TRBJ1-2 TRBV18 TGTGCCAGCTCACCTCAACGGGACAAAACCTTCTATGGCTACACCTTC CASSPQRDKTFYGYTF
NA once TRBJ1-5 TRBV6-2/TRBV6-3 TGTGCCAGCAGCCCCAACAGGTACAATCAGCCCCAGCATTTT CASSPNRYNQPQHF
TRBD1 once TRBJ2-7 TRBV19 TGTGCCAGTAGGGGACAGTCTTCCTACGAGCAGTACTTC CASRGQSSYEQYF
TRBD1 NA TRBJ1-2 TRBV27 TGTGCCAGCAGTTTACTCAGCCCCGAACAGGGGGCGTTTAACTATGGCTACACCTTC CASSLLSPEQGAFNYGYTF
NA NA TRBJ2-5 TRBV7-9 TGTGCCAGCAGCGTAAACTGGGAGACCCAGTACTTC CASSVNWETQYF
NA NA TRBJ1-6 TRBV30 TGTGCCTGGGGGGAAGATGGACGGACGGGGAATTCACCCCTCCACTTT CAWGEDGRTGNSPLHF
NA once TRBJ2-7 TRBV28 TGTGCCAGCCGAACTAGCCTTACCTACGAGCAGTACTTC CASRTSLTYEQYF
NA NA TRBJ1-3 TRBV29-1 TGCAGCGTTGCTGGGAGTCGTTCTGGAAACACCATATATTTT CSVAGSRSGNTIYF
NA NA TRBJ2-3 TRBV20-1 TGCAGTGCTAGGCTAGGAGTTACGCAGTATTTT CSARLGVTQYF
NA NA TRBJ1-1 TRBV28 TGTGCCAGCAGTTTCAGGAGGGTCCTTCTCGCTTTCTTT CASSFRRVLLAFF
NA NA TRBJ1-1 TRBV29-1 TGCAGCGTTGGTGCCGACCAGGGCCTGAACACTGAAGCTTTCTTT CSVGADQGLNTEAFF
TRBD2 NA TRBJ2-1 TRBV7-2 TGTGCCAGCAGCCTACGGACTAGCGGGAGTAATCCCTACAATGAGCAGTTCTTC CASSLRTSGSNPYNEQFF
TRBD1 NA TRBJ1-1 TRBV6-4 TGTGCCAGCAGTATATCAGGGACAGGGCACACTGAAGCTTTCTTT CASSISGTGHTEAFF
TRBD1 NA TRBJ1-1 TRBV18 TGTGCCAGCTCACGGGACAGGTGGGAGTTGACTGAAGCTTTCTTT CASSRDRWELTEAFF
NA NA TRBJ2-7 TRBV27 TGTGCCAGCAGTTTTTTCCCTCTTTACGAGCAGTACTTC CASSFFPLYEQYF
NA NA TRBJ1-4 TRBV7-2 TGTGCCAGCAGCCCTAACCTAAATGAAAAACTGTTTTTT CASSPNLNEKLFF